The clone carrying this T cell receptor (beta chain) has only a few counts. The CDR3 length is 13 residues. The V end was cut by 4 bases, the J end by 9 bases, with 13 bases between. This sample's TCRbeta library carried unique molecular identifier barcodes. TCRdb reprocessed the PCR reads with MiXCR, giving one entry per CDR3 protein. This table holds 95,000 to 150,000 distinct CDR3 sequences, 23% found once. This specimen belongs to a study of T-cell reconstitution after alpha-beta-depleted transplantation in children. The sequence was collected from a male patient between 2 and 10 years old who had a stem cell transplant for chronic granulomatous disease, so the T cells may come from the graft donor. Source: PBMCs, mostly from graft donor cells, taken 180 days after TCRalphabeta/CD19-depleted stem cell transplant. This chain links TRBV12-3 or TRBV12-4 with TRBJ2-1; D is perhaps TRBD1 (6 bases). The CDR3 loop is CASSSAGVVEQFF. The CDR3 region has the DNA TGTGCCAGCAGTTCCGCAGGGGTTGTTGAGCAGTTCTTC.